The 2 T cell receptor beta chains below all came from one sample that was sequenced in a study of brain T cells in children with intractable seizures. Time point of the sample: blood from clinic visit 5 months post-surgery; TSC patient then seizure free. Data came from immunoSEQ multiplex PCR; TCRdb stores just in-frame clones and leaves some out. The table lists 340,000 or so clones, over 90% of them singletons. Sequenced material: peripheral blood, taken about 5 months after surgery. These receptors originate from a boy under three years old with tuberous sclerosis and intractable seizures.

This chain joins TRBV4-1 and TRBJ2-5; TRBD2 matches 7 bases. CDR3 length: 17 residues. The germline gives CDR1 MGHRA, CDR2 YSYEKL. Trimming at V came to 4 bases and at J to 1 base, leaving 12 bases not matched to a gene. Here the CDR3 DNA reads TGCGCCAGCAGCCCGGGAGTCGAGCGGGAAACCCAAGAGACCCAGTACTTC. Amino acids: CASSPGVERETQETQYF.

This chain connects TRBV12-3 or TRBV12-4 to TRBJ1-1; no firm D call. The CDR3 covers 13 residues. The V and J ends lost 3 bases and 1 base respectively, with 6 bases between them. CDR3 amino acids: CASSFDPNTEAFF. CDR3 nucleotide sequence: TGTGCCAGCAGTTTTGACCCGAACACTGAAGCTTTCTTT.